This TCR beta chain originates from a study of OX40 agonist ivuxolimab in advanced cancers. Looking at the study overall: Age averaged around 59 years (range about 20 to 79), and 82.7% were male.

Some clones are missing from TCRdb's copy, which holds only in-frame ones; the method was immunoSEQ multiplex PCR. The sample includes approximately 60,000 clones, 85% to 90% of them seen just once. Germline values: CDR1 MNHEY, CDR2 SMNVEV (reference sequence). There are 15 residues in the CDR3. V was pared by 6 bases and J by 1 base, with 10 bases between. The sequences come from CD4+ or CD8+ T cells sorted from blood, collected in a trial of the OX40 agonist ivuxolimab. This chain connects TRBV27 to TRBJ1-6; D is ambiguous. This clonotype was obtained from an adult with an advanced solid tumor such as melanoma, head and neck, liver or kidney cancer. The chain's CDR3 is CASSPPASYNSPLHF. Written as DNA, the CDR3 is TGTGCCAGCAGCCCCCCGGCTTCCTATAATTCACCCCTCCACTTT.